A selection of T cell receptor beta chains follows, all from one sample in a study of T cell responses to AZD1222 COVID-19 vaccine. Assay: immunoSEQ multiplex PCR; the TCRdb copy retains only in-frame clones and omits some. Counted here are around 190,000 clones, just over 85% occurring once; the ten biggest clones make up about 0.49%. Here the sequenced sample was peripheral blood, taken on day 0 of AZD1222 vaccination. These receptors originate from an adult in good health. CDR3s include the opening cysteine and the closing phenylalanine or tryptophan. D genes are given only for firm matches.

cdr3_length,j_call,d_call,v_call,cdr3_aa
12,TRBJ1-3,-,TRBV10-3,CAISTSGNTIYF
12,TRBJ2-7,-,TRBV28,CASSLGGYEQYF
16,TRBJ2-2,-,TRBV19,CASSIVTGQNTGELFF
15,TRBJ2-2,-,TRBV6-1,CASSEWGPPTGELFF
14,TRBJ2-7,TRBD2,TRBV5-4,CASSPMTSGVEQYF
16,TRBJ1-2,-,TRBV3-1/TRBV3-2,CASSQSKTATKRGYTF
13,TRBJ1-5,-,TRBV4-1,CASSQDLGQPQHF
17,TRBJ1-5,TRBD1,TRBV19,CASSIQGQGDSNQPQHF
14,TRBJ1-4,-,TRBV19,CASRTDSTNEKLFF
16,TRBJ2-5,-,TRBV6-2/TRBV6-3,CASSLTRDILQETQYF
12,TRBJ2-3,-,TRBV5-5,CASSFTGDTQYF
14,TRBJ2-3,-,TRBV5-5,CASSFGHSTDTQYF
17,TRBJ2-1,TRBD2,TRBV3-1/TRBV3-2,CASRIAQVGGMSDEQFF
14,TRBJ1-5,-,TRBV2,CASSEVGSNQPQHF
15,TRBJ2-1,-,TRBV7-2,CASSLTQDSYNEQFF
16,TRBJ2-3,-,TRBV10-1,CASSDEPKTGTDTQYF
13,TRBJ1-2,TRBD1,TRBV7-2,CASSATGTEGYTF
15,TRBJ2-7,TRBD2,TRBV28,CASSGRLAGAREQYF
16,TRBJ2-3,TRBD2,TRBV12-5,CASGLVLGSGGDTQYF
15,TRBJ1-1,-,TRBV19,CASSIGGRAFSEAFF
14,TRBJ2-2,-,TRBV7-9,CASSLVRGTGELFF
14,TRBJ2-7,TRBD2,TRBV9,CASSVLAGGHEQYF
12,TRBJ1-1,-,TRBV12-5,CASALVGTEAFF